A single sample is the source of the 20 T cell receptor beta chains below, sequenced in a study of blood T cells in healthy people across ages. The use of a sample-barcoded 5' primer and a J-beta primer mix characterized a second PCR of about 7 to 12 cycles. TCRdb analysed the 5' RACE reads with MiXCR anew, one entry per CDR3 protein. The table lists about 1.6 million distinct CDR3 sequences, roughly 32% of them singletons. The sequenced sample consisted of blood. The receptor source for this set is a woman aged 25 to 45 in good health.

This clonotype was recorded many times. The V and J genes are TRBV5-1 and TRBJ2-3; maybe TRBD2 (6 bases). Trimming stripped 4 bases from V and 3 bases from J, with 12 bases between. CDR1 is SGHRS, CDR2 YFSETQ, per germline. This CDR3 contains 14 residues. CDR3 DNA sequence: TGCGCCAGCAGCCCAGGCGGGGAAACAGATACGCAGTATTTT. Protein sequence: CASSPGGETDTQYF.

The rearrangement joins TRBV29-1 to TRBJ1-2; perhaps TRBD1 as D (6 bases). V shed 5 bases and J shed 2 bases, with 9 bases lying between them. This CDR3 is built from 12 residues. CDR1 is SQVTM, CDR2 ANQGSEA, per germline. In DNA form, the CDR3 reads TGCAGCGTTTACGACAGGAACTATGGCTACACCTTC. Translating it yields CSVYDRNYGYTF.

The chain links TRBV20-1 to TRBJ2-2; 7 nucleotides agree with TRBD1. The CDR3 has 18 residues. The V segment lost 0 bases and the J segment 0 bases; nucleotides outside the gene matches: 10. From germline, CDR1 is DFQATT and CDR2 SNEGSKA (reference sequence). This chain's CDR3 is CSARDLGSDRANTGELFF. The CDR3 region has the DNA TGCAGTGCTAGAGATCTTGGTTCCGACAGGGCGAACACCGGGGAGCTGTTTTTT.

In its sample, this clonotype was seen a few times. The V and J genes are TRBV6-1 and TRBJ2-7; D may correspond to TRBD1 or TRBD2 (5 bases each). Germline assignment: CDR1 MNHNS and CDR2 SASEGT. V lost 5 bases and J 3 bases, leaving 14 bases between the germline ends. The length of the CDR3 is 14 residues. The CDR3 is CASSWDREVYEQYF. CDR3 nucleotide sequence: TGTGCCAGCAGTTGGGACCGGGAAGTCTACGAGCAGTACTTC.

The CDR3: CSARGLSPKENEQFF. The CDR3 nucleotides read TGCAGTGCTAGAGGCCTCTCCCCCAAGGAGAATGAGCAGTTCTTC. This chain links TRBV20-1 with TRBJ2-1; D remains ambiguous. CDR1 and CDR2 (germline): DFQATT, SNEGSKA (reference sequence). The CDR3 runs to 15 residues. Trimming pared 1 base from V and 7 bases from J, leaving 17 bases between.

The chain couples TRBV4-1 to TRBJ2-3, with D maybe TRBD2 (6 bases). This CDR3 has 16 residues. Trimming left V 0 bases short and J 2 bases short, with 12 bases between. Germline V CDR1 and CDR2: MGHRA, YSYEKL. The CDR3 region is CASSQDTGETTDTQYF. CDR3 DNA sequence: TGCGCCAGCAGCCAAGATACGGGAGAGACCACAGATACGCAGTATTTT.

This clonotype was observed a handful of times. The chain has TRBV7-8 and TRBJ2-1, with 8 bases fitting TRBD2. CDR3 length: 17 residues. The germline CDR1 and CDR2 sequences are SGHVS and FQNEAQ. The ends lost 1 base at V and 3 bases at J; junction bases unmatched: 8. The CDR3 nucleotides read TGTGCCAGCAGCTTAGGCCAGCGGGAGTACCTCTACAATGAGCAGTTCTTC. It specifies CASSLGQREYLYNEQFF.

This clonotype was seen a few times. The chain combines TRBV6-1 with TRBJ2-7; 12 bases align to TRBD2. The germline CDR1 and CDR2 sequences are MNHNS and SASEGT. This CDR3 region has 15 residues. V lost 3 bases and J lost 3; bases outside the gene matches: 3. For the CDR3, the DNA is TGTGCCAGCAGTGAGACTAGCGGGAGAAACTACGAGCAGTACTTC. It yields the protein CASSETSGRNYEQYF.

This clonotype has a count of ten or more. This sequence joins TRBV12-3 or TRBV12-4 and TRBJ1-5; D is possibly TRBD1 (5 bases). V was clipped by 6 bases and J by 8 bases, with 17 bases between them. The CDR3 is made up of 14 amino acids. CDR3 protein: CASSPGGGSEPQHF. Here the CDR3 DNA reads TGTGCCAGCAGCCCCGGGGGGGGTTCGGAGCCCCAGCATTTT.

The V gene is TRBV27, the J gene TRBJ2-5; TRBD2 matches 11 bases. With V trimmed by 5 bases and J by 2 bases, 7 bases remained unmatched. Germline lookup yields CDR1 MNHEY and CDR2 SMNVEV (reference sequence). The CDR3 sequence is 16 residues long. CDR3: CASSPVSGRGQETQYF. DNA for the CDR3: TGTGCCAGCAGTCCCGTTAGCGGGAGGGGACAAGAGACCCAGTACTTC.

In its sample, this clonotype was seen many times. This rearrangement joins TRBV5-5 to TRBJ2-3; D is uncertain. CDR3 length: 14 amino acids. Germline V lookup: CDR1 SGHKS, CDR2 YYEKEE (reference sequence). V was trimmed by 4 bases and J by 0 bases, leaving 9 bases between them. This chain's CDR3 is CASSLVSSTDTQYF. For the CDR3, the DNA is TGTGCCAGCAGCCTCGTTTCTAGCACAGATACGCAGTATTTT.

The rearrangement links TRBV5-1 to TRBJ2-4; D not certain. Looked up from germline, CDR1 is SGHRS and CDR2 is YFSETQ. The CDR3 spans 15 residues. Deletions cut 1 base from V and 0 bases from J, with 8 bases between. The CDR3: CASSLYSVAKNIQYF. DNA of the CDR3: TGCGCCAGCAGCTTGTACAGTGTAGCCAAAAACATTCAGTACTTC. Full variable domain (remainder filled in from reference TRBV5-1 and TRBJ2-4): KAGVTQTPRYLIKTRGQQVTLSCSPISGHRSVSWYQQTPGQGLQFLFEYFSETQRNKGNFPGRFSGRQFSNSRSEMNVSTLELGDSALYLCASSLYSVAKNIQYFGAGTRLSVL.

Details on this clonotype: The junction and the germline gene differ at one end; a read error may be behind it. DNA of the CDR3: TGCAGCGTTGATTTTGGGGGGAAGACAGATATGCAGTATTTT. It codes for CSVDFGGKTDMQYF. J is TRBJ2-3 and V is TRBV29-1; TRBD2 is a possible D gene (6 bases). The CDR3 spans 14 residues. Per germline, CDR1 SQVTM and CDR2 ANQGSEA.

This clonotype was observed a few times. V gene TRBV25-1 combines with J gene TRBJ2-1; 7 positions agree with TRBD2. The CDR3 loop spans 16 amino acids. The germline CDR1 and CDR2 sequences are MGHDK and SYGVNS. The trim removed 3 bases at V and 0 bases at J, leaving 5 bases unmatched. In DNA form, the CDR3 reads TGTGCCAGCAGTGAGATATGGGGGGGCTCCTACAATGAGCAGTTCTTC. Translating gives CASSEIWGGSYNEQFF.

V usage is TRBV28 and J usage is TRBJ1-1; D is unresolved. The germline V gene encodes CDR1 MDHEN and CDR2 SYDVKM. V lost 8 bases, J lost 3 bases, and 10 bases lay in between. The CDR3 consists of 12 residues. CDR3 residues: CASFQRYTEAFF. CDR3 DNA: TGTGCCAGCTTTCAGAGATACACTGAAGCTTTCTTT.

As to this clonotype: One junction end does not reproduce the germline sequence, and a read error may be involved. The chain links TRBV6-1 to TRBJ1-2, with D unclear. The CDR3 covers 14 residues. Germline CDR1 reads MNHNS; CDR2 reads SASEGT. The chain's CDR3 is CANSEPGKSTGYTF. DNA of the CDR3: TGTGCCAACAGTGAACCCGGGAAGTCTACTGGCTACACCTTC.

CDR3 in amino acids: CASSFIVGRALYGYTF. Written as DNA, the CDR3 is TGTGCCAGCAGTTTTATTGTGGGCAGGGCACTCTACGGCTACACCTTC. The V and J genes are TRBV12-3 or TRBV12-4 and TRBJ1-2; D might be TRBD1 (5 bases). The V end lost 3 bases, the J end lost 8 bases, and 22 bases lay between the germline ends. CDR3 length equals 16 residues.

This rearrangement joins TRBV24-1 to TRBJ1-2, with TRBD1 as a possible D gene (5 bases). The CDR3 has 15 amino acids. CDR1 is KGHDR and CDR2 is SFDVKD in the germline V gene. The V and J ends lost 3 bases and 4 bases respectively, with 14 bases between them. In nucleotides, the CDR3 is TGTGCCACCAGTGATAGGTGGGGCAACGGCTATGGCTACACCTTC. Residues: CATSDRWGNGYGYTF.

The DNA for the CDR3 is TGTGCCAGCAGTGAAACAGCCTTTACGCCCCAGCATTTT. It translates to CASSETAFTPQHF. This chain connects TRBV6-1 to TRBJ1-5; D is ambiguous. The V end lost 2 bases, the J end lost 9 bases, and 11 bases lay between the germline ends. CDR1 and CDR2 from the germline V gene are MNHNS and SASEGT. This CDR3 is built from 13 residues.

A note on this clonotype: One end of the junction does not line up with germline, which may come from a read error. This chain connects TRBV5-6 to TRBJ2-3, with a tentative D call TRBD1 (6 bases). The CDR3 length is 14 residues. The germline V gene has CDR1 SGHDT and CDR2 YYEEEE. The CDR3 loop reads CASSRTVDTDMQYF. The CDR3 DNA follows: TGTGCCAGCAGCCGGACAGTGGATACAGATATGCAGTATTTT.